Listed below are T cell receptor beta chains from one sample, sequenced in a study of CD8 T cells in ankylosing spondylitis. TCRdb recomputed calls from the 5' RACE reads with MiXCR, one row per CDR3 protein. This table holds 150,000 to 200,000 distinct CDR3 sequences, about 13% found once. Sequencing was done on a sample of blood, either unsorted or a sorted T cell fraction (not recorded which). The receptors were gathered from a male donor with ankylosing spondylitis or in good health (not recorded which). Each CDR3 is given with its conserved first and last residue. D genes are given only for firm matches. Clone size is stated in some rows and not others, as once, few, many or a class when expanded.

CASSFDGGPYGYTF	TGTGCCAGCAGCTTTGACGGCGGCCCCTATGGCTACACCTTC	TRBJ1-2	NA	NA	14	TRBV5-5
CASRPTSGNTGELFF	TGTGCCAGCAGACCTACTAGCGGCAACACCGGGGAGCTGTTTTTT	TRBJ2-2	few	TRBD2	15	TRBV12-3/TRBV12-4
CASSLRLAGAPYNEQFF	TGCGCCAGCAGCTTGAGGCTAGCGGGGGCGCCTTACAATGAGCAGTTCTTC	TRBJ2-1	many	TRBD2	17	TRBV5-1
CSARLPGGPNYGYTF	TGCAGTGCTAGACTACCAGGGGGGCCGAACTATGGCTACACCTTC	TRBJ1-2	NA	TRBD1	15	TRBV20-1
CASSLTGGTDTQYF	TGTGCCAGCAGTTTAACGGGAGGCACAGATACGCAGTATTTT	TRBJ2-3	many	NA	14	TRBV12-3/TRBV12-4
CAWSGARGAGELFF	TGTGCCTGGAGTGGAGCACGGGGGGCCGGGGAGCTGTTTTTT	TRBJ2-2	once	TRBD2	14	TRBV30
CASSLPPQKLQETQYF	TGTGCCAGCAGCTTACCCCCACAAAAGCTACAAGAGACCCAGTACTTC	TRBJ2-5	NA	NA	16	TRBV7-9
CASSYDYNEQFF	TGTGCCAGCAGTTACGACTACAATGAGCAGTTCTTC	TRBJ2-1	many	NA	12	TRBV6-5
CASSQDPGSTDTQYF	TGTGCCAGCAGCCAAGATCCCGGAAGCACAGATACGCAGTATTTT	TRBJ2-3	many	NA	15	TRBV4-2
CASNNRGSGQTQYF	TGTGCCAGTAACAACAGGGGAAGTGGGCAGACCCAGTACTTC	TRBJ2-5	many	TRBD1	14	TRBV25-1
CASSASGTGGYEQYF	TGTGCCAGCAGCGCATCCGGGACAGGGGGGTACGAGCAGTACTTC	TRBJ2-7	few	TRBD1	15	TRBV7-8
CASSETVGDTEAFF	TGTGCCAGCAGTGAGACTGTGGGGGACACTGAAGCTTTCTTT	TRBJ1-1	NA	NA	14	TRBV25-1
CAIRGIIYNEQFF	TGTGCCATCCGGGGTATAATCTACAATGAGCAGTTCTTC	TRBJ2-1	few	NA	13	TRBV10-3
CAGLGEMQEQYF	TGTGCCGGTCTGGGGGAGATGCAAGAGCAGTACTTC	TRBJ2-7	many	NA	12	TRBV2
CASSPTGTGLGEQYF	TGTGCCAGCAGTCCCACCGGGACAGGGCTTGGCGAGCAGTACTTC	TRBJ2-7	few	TRBD1	15	TRBV12-3/TRBV12-4
CRAKSSGRLYGTQYF	TGCAGGGCTAAATCTAGCGGGAGGCTATATGGTACGCAGTATTTT	TRBJ2-3	few	TRBD2	15	TRBV20-1
CASSHLQGTEAFF	TGCGCCAGCAGTCACTTACAGGGAACTGAAGCTTTCTTT	TRBJ1-1	many	NA	13	TRBV10-2
CASRSRNEQFF	TGTGCCAGCAGATCAAGAAATGAGCAGTTCTTC	TRBJ2-1	NA	NA	11	TRBV7-9
CASSSGQGASGDADTQYF	TGTGCCAGCAGCTCAGGACAGGGGGCCTCAGGAGATGCAGATACGCAGTATTTT	TRBJ2-3	few	TRBD1	18	TRBV11-1
CASSETGGELFF	TGTGCCAGCAGTGAAACAGGCGGGGAGCTGTTTTTT	TRBJ2-2	few	NA	12	TRBV6-4
CASSGPGTEPAYEQYF	TGTGCCAGTAGTGGCCCAGGGACCGAACCCGCCTACGAGCAGTACTTC	TRBJ2-7	few	NA	16	TRBV19
CASSQEASEADTQYF	TGCGCCAGCAGCCAAGAGGCTAGCGAGGCAGATACGCAGTATTTT	TRBJ2-3	many	NA	15	TRBV4-1
CASSSLRTDTQYF	TGTGCCAGCAGCTCCCTCCGCACAGATACGCAGTATTTT	TRBJ2-3	NA	NA	13	TRBV7-9
CASSPPGPRGGVYGEQFF	TGTGCCAGCAGCCCCCCGGGCCCGAGGGGGGGGGTGTACGGTGAGCAGTTCTTC	TRBJ2-1	few	NA	18	TRBV11-1
CASSQGWAGGRSGANVLTF	TGCGCCAGCAGCCAAGGGTGGGCAGGGGGTCGCTCTGGGGCCAACGTCCTGACTTTC	TRBJ2-6	NA	TRBD1	19	TRBV4-1
CASSFLAGGPEQFF	TGTGCCAGCAGCTTTCTAGCGGGAGGGCCTGAGCAGTTCTTC	TRBJ2-1	NA	TRBD2	14	TRBV7-9
CASSFPYKNIQYF	TGTGCCAGCAGTTTCCCCTACAAAAACATTCAGTACTTC	TRBJ2-4	few	NA	13	TRBV12-3/TRBV12-4
CASALDRVSGYTF	TGTGCTAGTGCCTTGGACAGGGTGTCTGGCTACACCTTC	TRBJ1-2	NA	TRBD1	13	TRBV12-5
CASSSRRDNEQFF	TGTGCCAGCAGCTCGAGACGTGACAATGAGCAGTTCTTC	TRBJ2-1	few	NA	13	TRBV5-5
CAWGDSSYEQYF	TGTGCCTGGGGGGACAGCTCCTACGAGCAGTACTTC	TRBJ2-7	few	TRBD1	12	TRBV30
CASSSMGGTEAFF	TGTGCCAGCAGTTCGATGGGGGGCACTGAAGCTTTCTTT	TRBJ1-1	many	NA	13	TRBV27
CAIMHPGSYEQYF	TGTGCCATCATGCACCCCGGCTCCTACGAGCAGTACTTC	TRBJ2-7	NA	NA	13	TRBV10-3
CASSLSASGGYEQYF	TGTGCCAGCAGTTTATCGGCTAGCGGGGGCTACGAGCAGTACTTC	TRBJ2-7	many	TRBD2	15	TRBV27
CSAQGGGNTEAFF	TGCAGCGCACAGGGTGGGGGGAACACTGAAGCTTTCTTT	TRBJ1-1	NA	NA	13	TRBV29-1
CASSEYPNTEAFF	TGTGCCAGCAGTGAATATCCGAACACTGAAGCTTTCTTT	TRBJ1-1	NA	NA	13	TRBV25-1
CASSYIHPRGGETQYF	TGTGCCAGCAGTTACATCCACCCCCGAGGGGGGGAGACCCAGTACTTC	TRBJ2-5	few	NA	16	TRBV6-5